Presented here are 32 T cell receptor beta chains from one specimen sequenced in a study of control samples from healthy donors and cancer patients. Profiled with immunoSEQ multiplex PCR; TCRdb holds only in-frame clones, not every one. This sample has under 140,000 clones, with over 75% found just once. Specimen: PBMCs. Receptors originate from a woman aged 60 to 75 with lung cancer.

This chain connects TRBV3-1 (or the pseudogene TRBV3-2) to TRBJ2-7; D remains unclear. Germline-derived CDR1 and CDR2 are LGHDT and YNNKEL (reference sequence). V was shortened by 0 bases and J by 5 bases, with 20 bases between the two germline ends. This CDR3 spans 17 amino acids. The CDR3 coding sequence is TGTGCCAGCAGCCAAGATCGTCGTTGGGATTCTTTGGACGAGCAGTACTTC. Amino acid sequence: CASSQDRRWDSLDEQYF.

This clone was picked up one time. The chain couples TRBV7-6 to TRBJ1-4, with a tentative D call TRBD1 (5 bases). Trimming stripped 5 bases from V and 3 bases from J, with 13 bases between. The CDR3 sequence is 15 residues long. The V gene's germline CDR1 is SGHVS and CDR2 FNYEAQ. The CDR3 loop is CASSPETVANEKLFF. CDR3 in DNA: TGTGCCAGCAGCCCCGAGACAGTGGCTAATGAAAAACTGTTTTTT.

This chain connects TRBV12-2 to TRBJ2-1; the table's D call TRBD2 went unverified against the DNA. TRBV12-2 is listed as a pseudogene. This CDR3 is built from 18 residues. The CDR3 nucleotides are TGTGCAAGTCGCTTAAGGGAGGCTAGCGGGGTACCTGGCAATGAGCAGTTCTTC. Its translation: CASRLREASGVPGNEQFF.

J is TRBJ1-1 and V is TRBV19; 7 nucleotides match TRBD1. There are 15 residues in the CDR3. The germline CDR1 and CDR2 sequences are LNHDA and SQIVND (reference sequence). Losses at the gene ends were 7 bases for V and 1 base for J; bases not matched to a gene: 9. CDR3 region: CASTRKGGWNTEAFF. CDR3 nucleotides: TGTGCCAGTACCCGGAAAGGGGGCTGGAACACTGAAGCTTTCTTT.

This clone has just a few counts. J is TRBJ1-2 and V is TRBV5-1; D is unresolved. CDR1 and CDR2 from the germline V gene are SGHRS and YFSETQ. The CDR3 totals 14 residues. Trimming cost V 2 bases and J 8 bases, with 16 bases left between them. In DNA form, the CDR3 reads TGCGCCAGCAGCTTCGACATCACCCACGCCGGCTACACCTTC. Its protein is CASSFDITHAGYTF.

This sequence joins TRBV19 and TRBJ1-5; D is undetermined. This CDR3 is 15 amino acids long. Germline values: CDR1 LNHDA, CDR2 SQIVND (reference sequence). Deletions cut 6 bases from V and 0 bases from J, with 12 bases between. CDR3: CASSRPLDSNQPQHF. CDR3 bases: TGTGCCAGTAGCCGACCCCTAGATAGCAATCAGCCCCAGCATTTT.

This chain links TRBV7-2 with TRBJ1-1, with D possibly TRBD1 on 6 matching bases. The V gene lost 1 base and the J gene lost 1 base, with 13 bases spanning the gap. This CDR3 region has 16 residues. The germline CDR1 and CDR2 sequences are SGHTA and FQGNSA. CDR3 loop: CASSLDSGGANTEAFF. DNA for the CDR3: TGTGCCAGCAGCTTAGATTCCGGGGGCGCGAACACTGAAGCTTTCTTT.

The chain joins TRBV5-1 to TRBJ2-1; 12 bases are a match to TRBD2. Trimming at V came to 1 base and at J to 7 bases, leaving 6 bases not matched to a gene. Germline assignment: CDR1 SGHRS and CDR2 YFSETQ. The CDR3 spans 16 residues. CDR3 loop: CASSLPGTSGRNEQFF. The CDR3, as DNA: TGCGCCAGCAGCTTGCCGGGGACTAGCGGGCGGAATGAGCAGTTCTTC.

The V and J genes are TRBV19 and TRBJ2-7; 7 bases are a match to TRBD1. Germline CDR1 reads LNHDA; CDR2 reads SQIVND (reference sequence). The CDR3 extends over 15 amino acids. J gave up 1 base and V 6 bases, and 9 bases lay outside the gene matches. CDR3 nucleotide sequence: TGTGCCAGTAGGGTGGGGACAGCCTCATCCTACGAGCAGTACTTC. Translating it yields CASRVGTASSYEQYF.

The chain uses TRBV5-6 and TRBJ1-2; 10 positions match TRBD1. The length of the CDR3 is 19 residues. Trimming at V came to 2 bases and at J to 3 bases, leaving 16 bases not matched to a gene. The V gene's germline CDR1 is SGHDT and CDR2 YYEEEE. The chain's CDR3 is CASSFYQSRTGGVHYGYTF. CDR3 in DNA: TGTGCCAGCAGCTTTTACCAATCAAGGACAGGGGGGGTTCACTATGGCTACACCTTC.

CDR3 amino acids: CASSDAVAFSNQPQHF. CDR3 nucleotide sequence: TGTGCCAGCAGTGACGCCGTTGCGTTCAGCAATCAGCCCCAGCATTTT. V is TRBV6-1 and J is TRBJ1-5; no reliable D call. This CDR3 is 16 amino acids long. Trimming took off 3 bases at V and 1 base at J, with 13 bases between the two ends. The germline V gene has CDR1 MNHNS and CDR2 SASEGT.

The rearrangement uses TRBV6-1 and TRBJ1-2; TRBD1 agrees at 7 bases. With V trimmed by 4 bases and J by 4 bases, 18 bases remained unmatched. CDR3 length equals 18 residues. Germline-derived CDR1 and CDR2 are MNHNS and SASEGT. For the CDR3, the DNA is TGTGCCAGCAGTGCTCCTTCGAGGGGGCCAAAAGGAGGCTATGGCTACACCTTC. This sequence encodes CASSAPSRGPKGGYGYTF.

The chain is built from TRBV10-3 and TRBJ1-2, with a possible D match to TRBD1 (5 bases). Germline V CDR1 and CDR2: ENHRY, SYGVKD. This CDR3 spans 15 amino acids. The V end was cut by 1 base, the J end by 5 bases, with 14 bases between. CDR3 DNA: TGTGCCATCAGTGAGTGGTCAGGGAGGGGATATGGCTACACCTTC. Protein: CAISEWSGRGYGYTF.

As for this clone: One junction end disagrees with the germline gene, perhaps due to a read error. The gene calls are TRBV6-6 and TRBJ1-1; D gene ambiguous. Per germline, CDR1 MNHNY and CDR2 SVGAGI (reference sequence). The CDR3 totals 14 residues. The CDR3, as DNA: TGTGTCAGCAGTGTAAATGGGTTGGACACTGAAGCTTTCTTT. Its translation: CVSSVNGLDTEAFF.

CDR3 loop: CSARLMDEQYF. Here the CDR3 DNA reads TGCAGTGCTAGATTGATGGACGAGCAGTACTTC. This chain connects TRBV20-1 to TRBJ2-7, with D uncertain. This CDR3 spans 11 amino acids. CDR1 and CDR2 (germline): DFQATT, SNEGSKA (reference sequence). The ends were cut back, 2 bases at V and 5 bases at J, with 7 bases in the middle.

This chain links TRBV3-1 (or the pseudogene TRBV3-2) with TRBJ2-1; D may match TRBD1 or TRBD2 (6 bases each). The CDR3 length is 13 residues. In germline, CDR1 is LGHDT, CDR2 YNNKEL (reference sequence). Trimming left V 6 bases short and J 4 bases short, with 10 bases between. The CDR3, as DNA: TGTGCCAGCAGGGGGGGCCTATACAATGAGCAGTTCTTC. Residues: CASRGGLYNEQFF.

This clone appeared a few times. CDR3 sequence (DNA): TGTGCCAGCAGCTCCTCCATGGGACAGTCGAACACCGGGGAGCTGTTTTTT. As protein: CASSSSMGQSNTGELFF. This rearrangement joins TRBV11-3 to TRBJ2-2; 7 bases map to TRBD1. J gave up 0 bases and V 4 bases, and 8 bases lay outside the gene matches. Germline values: CDR1 SGHNT, CDR2 YENEEA. This CDR3 has 17 residues.

The genes are TRBV18 and TRBJ1-1; 8 bases are shared with TRBD1. The CDR3 extends over 15 amino acids. Germline V gene lookup returns CDR1 KGHSH and CDR2 LQKENI. The V and J ends lost 5 bases and 0 bases, in that order; junction bases with no gene match: 5. DNA of the CDR3: TGTGCCAGCTCAGCCGGGACAGGCCTGAACACTGAAGCTTTCTTT. The encoded protein is CASSAGTGLNTEAFF.

Of note for this clone: Different DNA sequences within this sample yield the same CDR3. The chain is built from TRBV5-5 and TRBJ1-1; D is unclear. Between the trimmed V and J ends, which lost 4 bases and 1 base, there was a span of 8 bases. The germline V gene encodes CDR1 SGHKS and CDR2 YYEKEE (reference sequence). This CDR3 is 13 amino acids long. The CDR3 nucleotides are TGTGCCAGCAGCCTGCGGGGGAACACTGAAGCTTTCTTT. Amino acids: CASSLRGNTEAFF.

The V call is TRBV4-1, the J call TRBJ2-2; TRBD2 matches at 9 bases. The ends lost 0 bases at V and 0 bases at J; junction bases unmatched: 8. The CDR3 runs to 19 residues. Germline V gene lookup returns CDR1 MGHRA and CDR2 YSYEKL. DNA for the CDR3: TGCGCCAGCAGCCAAGATTCCGGGACTAGCCGCCCGAACACCGGGGAGCTGTTTTTT. Translation: CASSQDSGTSRPNTGELFF.

V and J are TRBV3-1 (or the pseudogene TRBV3-2) and TRBJ1-3; D uncertain. Per germline, CDR1 LGHDT and CDR2 YNNKEL (reference sequence). This CDR3 has 13 residues. The V end lost 4 bases, the J end lost 4 bases, and 8 bases lay between the germline ends. The CDR3: CASSPGVGNTIYF. The CDR3 DNA follows: TGTGCCAGCAGCCCCGGGGTAGGAAACACCATATATTTT.

This clone was found once. The chain couples TRBV3-1 (or the pseudogene TRBV3-2) to TRBJ2-1; D is possibly TRBD1 or TRBD2 (5 bases each). The CDR3 contains 15 residues. Per germline, CDR1 LGHDT and CDR2 YNNKEL (reference sequence). V was cut by 4 bases and J by 7 bases, with 17 bases left in between. CDR3 protein: CASSPRDGGVNEQFF. The CDR3 coding sequence is TGTGCCAGCAGCCCCCGGGACGGTGGTGTGAATGAGCAGTTCTTC.

The rearrangement links TRBV6-5 to TRBJ2-7; maybe TRBD2 (5 bases). Germline V gene lookup returns CDR1 MNHEY and CDR2 SVGAGI. The V gene lost 2 bases and the J gene lost 6 bases, with 14 bases spanning the gap. CDR3 length: 14 residues. Here the CDR3 DNA reads TGTGCCAGCAGTTACGGCGCAGGACTTGGCGAGCAGTACTTC. This translates into CASSYGAGLGEQYF.

V is TRBV15 and J is TRBJ2-1; no clear D. The V and J ends lost 0 bases and 0 bases respectively, with 6 bases between them. Germline V lookup: CDR1 LNHNV, CDR2 YYDKDF (reference sequence). The CDR3 loop spans 15 amino acids. The CDR3 nucleotides are TGTGCCACCAGCAGAGATACGAGCTCCTACAATGAGCAGTTCTTC. Its protein is CATSRDTSSYNEQFF.

V usage is TRBV7-2 and J usage is TRBJ1-1, with D maybe TRBD1 (6 bases). The CDR3 has 15 residues. Deletions cut 5 bases from V and 0 bases from J, with 13 bases between. Germline lookup yields CDR1 SGHTA and CDR2 FQGNSA. The CDR3 DNA reads as TGTGCCAGCAGCCCCCCGTGGACAGTGAACACTGAAGCTTTCTTT. Residues: CASSPPWTVNTEAFF.

The chain has TRBV10-2 and TRBJ1-1; unclear D gene. The CDR3 loop spans 12 amino acids. V lost 1 base and J lost 7, with 7 bases in between. Germline assignment: CDR1 WSHSY and CDR2 SAAADI. Here the CDR3 DNA reads TGCGCCAGCAGTGAGTTAGAGTTTGAAGCTTTCTTT. It yields the protein CASSELEFEAFF.

The chain uses TRBV19 and TRBJ1-2; 8 bases map to TRBD1. J lost 0 bases, V lost 3 bases, and 3 bases had no gene match. Looked up from germline, CDR1 is LNHDA and CDR2 is SQIVND (reference sequence). The CDR3 sequence is 15 residues long. DNA of the CDR3: TGTGCCAGTAGTATTCCGGGACAGGCTAACTATGGCTACACCTTC. Protein product: CASSIPGQANYGYTF.

The chain joins TRBV7-2 to TRBJ2-2, with 10 nucleotides matching TRBD2. Per the germline V gene, CDR1 is SGHTA and CDR2 is FQGNSA. The CDR3 spans 17 residues. The ends lost 5 bases at V and 2 bases at J; junction bases unmatched: 8. CDR3 protein: CASSVRVAGGNTGELFF. CDR3 coding DNA: TGTGCCAGCAGCGTCCGGGTAGCGGGAGGCAACACCGGGGAGCTGTTTTTT.

The V and J genes are TRBV4-1 and TRBJ1-4; possible D gene TRBD1, 5 bases. V lost 4 bases and J 5 bases, leaving 17 bases between the germline ends. Looked up from germline, CDR1 is MGHRA and CDR2 is YSYEKL. This CDR3 comprises 16 residues. The CDR3 DNA follows: TGCGCCAGCAGCCCCCTCGGAGGGAGGACAAATGAAAAACTGTTTTTT. Amino acids: CASSPLGGRTNEKLFF.

The chain uses TRBV12-5 and TRBJ1-5; a possible D gene is TRBD1 (5 bases). Trimming pared 3 bases from V and 0 bases from J, leaving 21 bases between. The V gene's germline CDR1 is LGHNT and CDR2 FRNRAP. This CDR3 spans 19 amino acids. The CDR3 nucleotides read TGTGCTAGTGGTTTTGCTAGGGGTGAGAGTCTTTATAGCAATCAGCCCCAGCATTTT. This codes for CASGFARGESLYSNQPQHF.

The chain is built from TRBV18 and TRBJ2-1, with unresolved D. V shed 1 base and J shed 5 bases, with 9 bases lying between them. The CDR3 has 14 amino acids. Germline CDR1 reads KGHSH; CDR2 reads LQKENI. The CDR3 is CASSPLGLNNEQFF. The CDR3 coding sequence is TGTGCCAGCTCACCACTGGGCCTTAACAATGAGCAGTTCTTC.

This clone was detected once. The V gene is TRBV6-5, the J gene TRBJ2-1; 7 bases are shared with TRBD2. The V gene's germline CDR1 is MNHEY and CDR2 SVGAGI. With V trimmed by 5 bases and J by 8 bases, 12 bases remained unmatched. This CDR3 contains 15 residues. CDR3 sequence (DNA): TGTGCCAGCAGTCAATGGGGGGAGGGGCGGGATGAGCAGTTCTTC. Amino acid sequence: CASSQWGEGRDEQFF.